The 32 T cell receptor beta chains below all came from one sample that was sequenced in a study of cytomegalovirus exposure and HLA in healthy donors. The PCR used 60 Vbeta and 13 Jbeta primers. Repertoires were generated with immunoSEQ multiplex PCR, while TCRdb's copy carries only in-frame clones and drops some. The data show more than 80,000 clones, around 79% seen once. The sequencing input was PBMCs. These receptors were obtained from a female donor in good health and CMV-seropositive.

A few counts support this clone. The V gene is TRBV4-2, the J gene TRBJ2-7; TRBD1 matches at 8 bases. CDR1 LGHNA and CDR2 YNFKEQ come from the germline V gene. The CDR3 runs 15 residues. Unmatched junction bases numbered 4, after V lost 0 bases and J lost 3 bases. In DNA form, the CDR3 reads TGTGCCAGCAGCCAAGACCCCGGACAGGGCTACGAGCAGTACTTC. It codes for CASSQDPGQGYEQYF.

CDR3: CASSDGPEGNSDTF. The CDR3 DNA sequence: TGTGCCAGCAGTGACGGCCCGGAGGGCAACTCTGACACCTTC. This chain connects TRBV6-1 to TRBJ1-2; D is unclear. The V and J ends lost 3 bases and 12 bases respectively, with 20 bases between them. Per the germline V gene, CDR1 is MNHNS and CDR2 is SASEGT. This CDR3 region has 14 residues.

This chain joins TRBV29-1 and TRBJ2-2; D gene ambiguous. From germline, CDR1 is SQVTM and CDR2 ANQGSEA. Trimming cost V 1 base and J 6 bases, with 3 bases left between them. The CDR3 is 11 residues long. Here the CDR3 DNA reads TGCAGCGTTGAAGGAGCCGGGGAGCTGTTTTTT. It translates to CSVEGAGELFF.

The rearrangement links TRBV21-1 to TRBJ1-1; TRBD1, the table's D call, was not compared with the DNA. TRBV21-1 is given as a pseudogene. The CDR3 consists of 16 residues. The DNA for the CDR3 is TGTGCCAGCAGCAATGGGGGACAGGGGCTGAACACTGAAGCTTTCTTT. Its protein is CASSNGGQGLNTEAFF.

The chain combines TRBV9 with TRBJ2-2; D not certain. Trimming left V 1 base short and J 4 bases short, with 5 bases between. The CDR3 sequence is 13 residues long. Germline CDR1 SGDLS, CDR2 YYNGEE. CDR3 sequence: CASSVKPTGELFF. CDR3 coding DNA: TGTGCCAGCAGCGTAAAGCCCACCGGGGAGCTGTTTTTT. The whole variable domain, filled in from reference TRBV9 and TRBJ2-2, reads DSGVTQTPKHLITATGQRVTLRCSPRSGDLSVYWYQQSLDQGLQFLIQYYNGEERAKGNILERFSAQQFPDLHSELNLSSLELGDSALYFCASSVKPTGELFFGEGSRLTVL.

Here the CDR3 reads CASSADGYSNQPQHF. The CDR3 DNA sequence: TGTGCCAGCAGTGCAGACGGGTATAGCAATCAGCCCCAGCATTTT. This chain joins TRBV6-1 and TRBJ1-5; D unclear. V lost 4 bases and J lost 0, with 10 bases in between. The CDR3 contains 15 residues. Germline CDR1 reads MNHNS; CDR2 reads SASEGT.

The rearrangement links TRBV7-2 to TRBJ2-7; weak D call: TRBD2 (6 bases). CDR3 size: 16 residues. Trimming took off 1 base at V and 5 bases at J, with 18 bases between the two ends. Germline V CDR1 and CDR2: SGHTA, FQGNSA. The CDR3 DNA follows: TGTGCCAGCAGCTTAGTCGGGAGCAGGGTCTTCGACGAGCAGTACTTC. Translation: CASSLVGSRVFDEQYF. Full variable domain (missing parts from reference TRBV7-2 and TRBJ2-7): GAGVSQSPSNKVTEKGKDVELRCDPISGHTALYWYRQSLGQGLEFLIYFQGNSAPDKSGLPSDRFSAERTGGSVSTLTIQRTQQEDSAVYLCASSLVGSRVFDEQYFGPGTRLTVT.

V gene TRBV28 combines with J gene TRBJ1-4; D perhaps matches TRBD1 (5 bases). Germline loops: CDR1 MDHEN, CDR2 SYDVKM. There are 12 residues in the CDR3. Between the trimmed V and J ends, which lost 8 bases and 7 bases, there was a span of 11 bases. The CDR3 loop reads CASLGVSEKLFF. The CDR3 bases are TGTGCCAGCCTAGGGGTTAGTGAAAAACTGTTTTTT.

The gene calls are TRBV29-1 and TRBJ2-5, with a possible D match to TRBD2 (5 bases). Germline V gene sequence: CDR1 SQVTM, CDR2 ANQGSEA. This CDR3 comprises 12 residues. Trimming removed 3 bases from V and 8 bases from J, with 13 bases in between. This CDR3 reads CSVDSLASTQYF. The CDR3 nucleotides are TGCAGCGTTGATAGTCTCGCTAGCACCCAGTACTTC.

The V call is TRBV6-4, the J call TRBJ2-3; TRBD2 matches 7 bases. The CDR3 is 14 residues long. Losses at the gene ends were 4 bases for V and 2 bases for J; bases not matched to a gene: 3. Germline loops: CDR1 MRHNA, CDR2 SNTAGT. The CDR3 coding sequence is TGTGCCAGCAGTGGCGGGGGTTCCACAGATACGCAGTATTTT. This sequence encodes CASSGGGSTDTQYF.

The chain combines TRBV10-2 with TRBJ2-3; 7 bases align to TRBD1. The germline CDR1 and CDR2 sequences are WSHSY and SAAADI. The CDR3 runs to 16 residues. Trimming at V came to 6 bases and at J to 4 bases, leaving 13 bases not matched to a gene. The CDR3 nucleotides read TGCGCCAGCAGAGGGGACAGCTGGGTTTACCCAGATACGCAGTATTTT. It is translated as CASRGDSWVYPDTQYF.

In this sample, this clone turned up a few times. V gene TRBV4-1 combines with J gene TRBJ2-7, with D uncertain. The CDR3 has 12 amino acids. Germline V CDR1 and CDR2: MGHRA, YSYEKL. V was trimmed by 0 bases and J by 5 bases, leaving 5 bases between them. CDR3 region: CASSQDGHEQYF. CDR3 nucleotide sequence: TGCGCCAGCAGCCAAGATGGCCACGAGCAGTACTTC.

This chain uses TRBV5-6 with TRBJ1-1; D call uncertain. Germline loops: CDR1 SGHDT, CDR2 YYEEEE. The CDR3 length is 12 residues. V dropped 4 bases and J dropped 5 bases, with 9 bases sitting between them. The CDR3 sequence: CASSPGGTEAFF. The CDR3, as DNA: TGTGCCAGCAGCCCTGGAGGGACTGAAGCTTTCTTT.

CDR3 loop: CASSQDRGGSGANVLTF. As DNA, the CDR3 is TGTGCCAGCAGCCAAGATAGAGGGGGATCTGGGGCCAACGTCCTGACTTTC. The chain combines TRBV4-2 with TRBJ2-6; the D gene is possibly TRBD1 (6 bases). This CDR3 has 17 amino acids. V was cut by 0 bases and J by 1 base, with 10 bases left in between. Germline-derived CDR1 and CDR2 are LGHNA and YNFKEQ.

The sample holds a few counts of this clone. The chain couples TRBV29-1 to TRBJ1-1; TRBD1 matches at 8 bases. CDR3 size: 14 residues. The V and J ends lost 4 bases and 6 bases, in that order; junction bases with no gene match: 10. Germline CDR1 is SQVTM and CDR2 is ANQGSEA. As DNA, the CDR3 is TGCAGCGTTGCTCCTCAGGGGGCTACGTCTGAAGCTTTCTTT. The encoded protein is CSVAPQGATSEAFF. The full variable domain, completed using reference TRBV29-1 and TRBJ1-1, is SAVISQKPSRDICQRGTSLTIQCQVDSQVTMMFWYRQQPGQSLTLIATANQGSEATYESGFVIDKFPISRPNLTFSTLTVSNMSPEDSSIYLCSVAPQGATSEAFFGQGTRLTVV.

This rearrangement joins TRBV28 to TRBJ1-5, with D perhaps TRBD1 (5 bases). CDR3 length: 15 residues. Germline V gene data show CDR1 as MDHEN and CDR2 as SYDVKM. Trimming cost V 2 bases and J 1 base, with 9 bases left between them. CDR3: CASSLQGRSNQPQHF. In DNA, the CDR3 is TGTGCCAGCAGTTTACAGGGCCGGAGCAATCAGCCCCAGCATTTT. Full variable domain (missing parts from reference TRBV28 and TRBJ1-5): DVKVTQSSRYLVKRTGEKVFLECVQDMDHENMFWYRQDPGLGLRLIYFSYDVKMKEKGDIPEGYSVSREKKERFSLILESASTNQTSMYLCASSLQGRSNQPQHFGDGTRLSIL.

V and J are TRBV28 and TRBJ1-5; no firm D call. Trimming pared 6 bases from V and 5 bases from J, leaving 5 bases between. Germline values: CDR1 MDHEN, CDR2 SYDVKM. This CDR3 has 11 amino acids. The CDR3 spells CASSKYQPQHF. The CDR3 DNA sequence: TGTGCCAGCAGCAAATATCAGCCCCAGCATTTT.

This clone was detected only once. The chain has TRBV23-1 and TRBJ1-5, with 8 bases fitting TRBD1. TRBV23-1 is assigned to the ORF class and has an uncertain function. V was pared by 9 bases and J by 4 bases, with 14 bases of the junction left unmatched. The CDR3 covers 16 residues. CDR3 in amino acids: CASTPGQDNRNQPQHF. The CDR3 nucleotides read TGCGCCAGTACCCCGGGACAGGATAACCGGAATCAGCCCCAGCATTTT.

The chain carries TRBV5-6 and TRBJ1-5; the D is unclear. V lost 2 bases to trimming and J lost 0 bases, with 9 bases between them. This CDR3 has 15 residues. The germline gives CDR1 SGHDT, CDR2 YYEEEE. This CDR3 is CASSFRGFSNQPQHF. CDR3 sequence (DNA): TGTGCCAGCAGCTTCCGGGGATTTAGCAATCAGCCCCAGCATTTT.

This chain uses TRBV6-5 with TRBJ2-2; D unresolved. Trimming shortened V by 7 bases and J by 5 bases, and 14 bases separated the two germline ends. There are 14 residues in the CDR3. Germline V gene data show CDR1 as MNHEY and CDR2 as SVGAGI. CDR3 in DNA: TGTGCCAGCACCCTATCAGAGGAGACCGGGGAGCTGTTTTTT. It specifies CASTLSEETGELFF.

V usage is TRBV5-1 and J usage is TRBJ2-1, with a weak D call TRBD1 (6 bases). This CDR3 contains 13 residues. Looked up from germline, CDR1 is SGHRS and CDR2 is YFSETQ. Trimming removed 2 bases at V and 8 bases at J, with 11 bases between. This CDR3 is CASSFPAGDEQFF. As DNA, the CDR3 is TGCGCCAGCAGCTTTCCAGCAGGGGATGAGCAGTTCTTC.

The chain employs TRBV28 and TRBJ1-6; TRBD1 aligns across 7 bases. The CDR3 length is 14 residues. Trimming removed 10 bases from V and 7 bases from J; junction bases left unmatched: 10. CDR1 MDHEN and CDR2 SYDVKM come from the germline V gene. The CDR3 DNA is TGTGCCACGGGGGAGCAACAGGGGAATTCACCCCTCCACTTT. It encodes CATGEQQGNSPLHF. The full variable domain, with the rest looked up from reference TRBV28 and TRBJ1-6, is DVKVTQSSRYLVKRTGEKVFLECVQDMDHENMFWYRQDPGLGLRLIYFSYDVKMKEKGDIPEGYSVSREKKERFSLILESASTNQTSMYLCATGEQQGNSPLHFGNGTRLTVT.

This clone was observed a single time. This sequence joins TRBV5-1 and TRBJ2-5; the match to TRBD2 covers 14 bases. Germline loops: CDR1 SGHRS, CDR2 YFSETQ. This CDR3 region has 18 residues. V was clipped by 0 bases and J by 3 bases; unmatched bases: 7. The CDR3 DNA is TGCGCCAGCAGCTTGGGCGCAGGGGGACTAGCGGGGGAAGAGACCCAGTACTTC. Protein: CASSLGAGGLAGEETQYF.

V and J are TRBV9 and TRBJ2-3; TRBD2 matches at 9 bases. From germline, CDR1 is SGDLS and CDR2 YYNGEE. CDR3 length equals 16 residues. J gave up 4 bases and V 4 bases, and 10 bases lay outside the gene matches. The CDR3 protein is CASSPIGTSPADTQYF. As DNA, the CDR3 is TGTGCCAGCAGCCCCATAGGGACTAGCCCCGCAGATACGCAGTATTTT.

The gene calls are TRBV7-9 and TRBJ2-7; 8 bases are a match to TRBD1. CDR1 is SEHNR, CDR2 FQNEAQ, per germline (reference sequence). The CDR3 covers 14 residues. Trimming took 5 bases from V and 3 from J; bases not matched to a gene: 6. CDR3 coding DNA: TGTGCCAGCAGCCCCCGGGACAGGCTCTACGAGCAGTACTTC. It is translated as CASSPRDRLYEQYF.

The V gene is TRBV9, the J gene TRBJ2-7; unclear D gene. CDR1 SGDLS and CDR2 YYNGEE come from the germline V gene. The CDR3 contains 14 residues. Trimming removed 1 base from V and 7 bases from J, with 15 bases in between. This chain's CDR3 is CASSVLESPREQYF. As DNA, the CDR3 is TGTGCCAGCAGCGTATTAGAGAGTCCCAGGGAGCAGTACTTC.

This clone came up a few times. The chain combines TRBV4-2 with TRBJ2-7; 9 bases map to TRBD1. Unmatched junction bases numbered 9, after V lost 4 bases and J lost 5 bases. CDR3 length: 15 amino acids. The germline gives CDR1 LGHNA, CDR2 YNFKEQ. The CDR3 coding sequence is TGTGCCAGCAGCCTCTACGGGACAGGGCCGGACGAGCAGTACTTC. Translating gives CASSLYGTGPDEQYF.

The CDR3 reads CASSLGRDNEQFF. CDR3 sequence (DNA): TGTGCCAGCAGCCTCGGGAGGGACAATGAGCAGTTCTTC. The chain is built from TRBV9 and TRBJ2-1, with 8 bases identical to TRBD2. CDR1 and CDR2 (germline): SGDLS, YYNGEE. This CDR3 spans 13 amino acids. Trimming cost V 4 bases and J 5 bases; bases outside gene matches: 2.

A single count supports this clone. The J gene is TRBJ2-5, the V gene TRBV30, with D unresolved. Germline CDR1 is GTSNPN and CDR2 is SVGIG (reference sequence). The CDR3 has 11 residues. Trimming pared 3 bases from V and 1 base from J, leaving 3 bases between. As DNA, the CDR3 is TGTGCCTGGAGCGGCCAAGAGACCCAGTACTTC. Protein: CAWSGQETQYF.

This chain connects TRBV11-1 to TRBJ2-2; D possibly corresponds to TRBD2 (5 bases). V shed 1 base and J shed 8 bases, with 14 bases lying between them. The CDR3 runs to 15 residues. Germline assignment: CDR1 SGHAT and CDR2 FQDESV (reference sequence). The CDR3 reads CASSLGAGLNGELFF. In DNA, the CDR3 is TGTGCCAGCAGCTTAGGGGCGGGCCTGAATGGGGAGCTGTTTTTT.

The chain combines TRBV28 with TRBJ1-5, with D hard to call. The germline gives CDR1 MDHEN, CDR2 SYDVKM. The CDR3 consists of 12 residues. V dropped 7 bases and J dropped 2 bases, with 6 bases sitting between them. The CDR3 region is CASNAGNQPQHF. In DNA, the CDR3 is TGTGCCAGCAACGCGGGCAATCAGCCCCAGCATTTT.

The chain joins TRBV6-5 to TRBJ2-5; tentatively, D is TRBD1 (6 bases). CDR3 size: 13 residues. Trimming removed 6 bases at V and 5 bases at J, with 13 bases between. CDR1 MNHEY and CDR2 SVGAGI come from the germline V gene. CDR3 loop: CASRHRVGETQYF. The CDR3 DNA follows: TGTGCCAGCAGACACAGGGTCGGGGAGACCCAGTACTTC.